A single TCR beta chain is shown here with its context. The data originate from a study of blood T cell repertoires in COVID-19. Those enrolled, adults aged roughly 18 to 95 years, came from some 23 US areas. Membership in each cohort depended on participant-reported clinical history. The CDR3 is made up of 16 amino acids. With 1 base clipped from V and 6 bases from J, the junction kept 6 bases outside the gene matches. Germline assignment: CDR1 LNHNV and CDR2 YYDKDF (reference sequence). Original processing methods: How many nucleated cells were present was estimated from reference gene primer amplification. Sequencing was performed with immunoSEQ multiplex PCR; in TCRdb, only in-frame clones are kept and a portion is missing. From that table come the V and J calls and clone size; the DNA was used to work out D and trimming. The sample records 200,000 to 250,000 clones, approximately 83% being singletons.

The rearrangement joins TRBV15 to TRBJ2-1, with 10 bases fitting TRBD2. The source is a woman aged 55 to 70 who had recovered from COVID-19. Sequencing used PBMCs or T cells enriched from blood (not recorded which). Here the CDR3 reads CATSRGSGRALNEQFF. The CDR3 DNA sequence: TGTGCCACCAGCAGAGGAAGCGGGAGGGCCCTCAATGAGCAGTTCTTC.